Each of the 21 T cell receptor beta chains below was sequenced from the same sample in a study of blood T cell repertoires in COVID-19. Measured with immunoSEQ multiplex PCR; TCRdb has only the in-frame clones, and not every one. The sample lists over 40,000 clones; 86% were seen once. The sample was peripheral blood. The receptors here all came from a man older than 75 with acute or convalescent COVID-19.

The chain carries TRBV29-1 and TRBJ2-7; D perhaps matches TRBD2 (5 bases). CDR1 SQVTM and CDR2 ANQGSEA come from the germline V gene. V lost 6 bases and J lost 5, with 11 bases in between. This CDR3 contains 11 residues. CDR3 sequence: CSVTGINEQYF. DNA of the CDR3: TGCAGCGTGACGGGAATCAACGAGCAGTACTTC.

Here the CDR3 DNA reads TGTGCCAGCAGCTTGGTAGCTAACTATGGCTACACCTTC. The encoded protein is CASSLVANYGYTF. This chain links TRBV5-4 with TRBJ1-2, with D hard to call. V was cut by 0 bases and J by 0 bases, with 3 bases left in between. The CDR3 has 13 residues. Germline CDR1 is SGHNT and CDR2 is YYREEE (reference sequence).

The chain carries TRBV6-5 and TRBJ1-6, with 8 positions matching TRBD1. Germline V gives CDR1 MNHEY, CDR2 SVGAGI. Trimming removed 0 bases from V and 6 bases from J; junction bases left unmatched: 1. The CDR3 length is 15 residues. DNA of the CDR3: TGTGCCAGCAGTTACTCCGGACAGGGTAATTCACCCCTCCACTTT. Protein product: CASSYSGQGNSPLHF.

The chain employs TRBV7-8 and TRBJ1-6; D is unclear. This CDR3 is built from 13 residues. The ends were cut back, 7 bases at V and 7 bases at J, with 11 bases in the middle. Germline CDR1 and CDR2: SGHVS and FQNEAQ. DNA for the CDR3: TGTGCCAGCACCGCGGACTGGAATTCACCCCTCCACTTT. As protein: CASTADWNSPLHF.

The J gene is TRBJ2-7, the V gene TRBV21-1; no DNA check was done on the table's D call, TRBD1. TRBV21-1 is shown as a pseudogene. The CDR3 has 15 amino acids. CDR3 sequence (DNA): TGTGCCAGCAGCAAAAGACGACAGGGTACCGACGAGCAGTACTTC. Translated: CASSKRRQGTDEQYF.

The gene calls are TRBV6-5 and TRBJ1-1; D is unclear. From germline, CDR1 is MNHEY and CDR2 SVGAGI. V gave up 7 bases and J gave up 2 bases, with 5 bases separating them. This CDR3 spans 11 amino acids. CDR3 residues: CASKPNTEAFF. The DNA for the CDR3 is TGTGCCAGCAAGCCTAACACTGAAGCTTTCTTT.

The genes are TRBV4-3 and TRBJ2-2; 7 bases align to TRBD2. The germline V gene has CDR1 LGHNA and CDR2 YSLEER. Losses at the gene ends were 7 bases for V and 2 bases for J; bases not matched to a gene: 10. The CDR3 runs 16 residues. The DNA for the CDR3 is TGCGCCAGCATTGAGCCCGGGACTATAAACACCGGGGAGCTGTTTTTT. Its protein product is CASIEPGTINTGELFF.

The chain carries TRBV7-2 and TRBJ1-2; 8 positions agree with TRBD1. The germline CDR1 and CDR2 sequences are SGHTA and FQGNSA. V lost 7 bases, J lost 5 bases, and 18 bases stayed unmatched. The CDR3 is 17 residues long. CDR3 DNA sequence: TGTGCCAGCAAGGTACCCCCCCGGGACAGGCCAAATTATGGCTACACCTTC. This encodes CASKVPPRDRPNYGYTF.

The CDR3 sequence: CASSTTGTGSTGELFF. CDR3 bases: TGTGCCAGCAGCACGACCGGGACAGGGAGCACCGGGGAGCTGTTTTTT. The chain carries TRBV11-3 and TRBJ2-2; 9 bases are shared with TRBD1. J gave up 4 bases and V 5 bases, and 8 bases lay outside the gene matches. Germline CDR1 reads SGHNT; CDR2 reads YENEEA. There are 16 residues in the CDR3.

CDR3 residues: CATSDPRGTGELFF. The CDR3, as DNA: TGTGCCACCAGTGATCCTCGAGGCACCGGGGAGCTGTTTTTT. The chain couples TRBV24-1 to TRBJ2-2, with D unresolved. CDR3 length equals 14 residues. Trimming removed 3 bases at V and 4 bases at J, with 8 bases between. Germline V lookup: CDR1 KGHDR, CDR2 SFDVKD.

The chain combines TRBV6-1 with TRBJ2-5; maybe TRBD2 (6 bases). V was trimmed by 2 bases and J by 5 bases, leaving 24 bases between them. In germline, CDR1 is MNHNS, CDR2 SASEGT. CDR3 length equals 18 residues. CDR3 residues: CASSELGRSLVIGETQYF. CDR3 in DNA: TGTGCCAGCAGTGAACTGGGGAGGTCCTTAGTTATAGGGGAGACCCAGTACTTC.

This chain links TRBV29-1 with TRBJ2-1; possible D gene TRBD1, 6 bases. CDR1 and CDR2 (germline): SQVTM, ANQGSEA. Trimming took 0 bases from V and 0 from J, leaving 9 bases between them. The CDR3 totals 15 residues. CDR3 protein: CSVEDGQSSYNEQFF. CDR3 in DNA: TGCAGCGTTGAAGATGGACAGAGCTCCTACAATGAGCAGTTCTTC.

The chain has TRBV5-4 and TRBJ2-1, with a possible D match to TRBD2 (6 bases). The length of the CDR3 is 14 residues. CDR1 SGHNT and CDR2 YYREEE come from the germline V gene (reference sequence). V dropped 0 bases and J dropped 7 bases, with 11 bases sitting between them. CDR3 residues: CASSLAKEGNEQFF. The DNA of the CDR3 is TGTGCCAGCAGCTTGGCCAAGGAGGGGAATGAGCAGTTCTTC.

This chain uses TRBV30 with TRBJ1-1, with D maybe TRBD1 (5 bases). This CDR3 is built from 11 residues. Germline assignment: CDR1 GTSNPN and CDR2 SVGIG (reference sequence). The CDR3 nucleotides are TGTGCGGGGGGATTCTACACTGAAGCTTTCTTT. Protein: CAGGFYTEAFF. Full variable domain (remainder filled in from reference TRBV30 and TRBJ1-1): SQTIHQWPATLVQPVGSPLSLECTVEGTSNPNLYWYRQAAGRGLQLLFYSVGIGQISSEVPQNLSASRPQDRQFILSSKKLLLSDSGFYLCAGGFYTEAFFGQGTRLTVV.

V and J are TRBV7-9 and TRBJ1-3; no firm D call. Germline V gives CDR1 SEHNR, CDR2 FQNEAQ (reference sequence). This CDR3 is built from 15 residues. Trimming left V 2 bases short and J 4 bases short, with 12 bases between. The CDR3 is CASSLLGGPGNTIYF. CDR3 DNA sequence: TGTGCCAGCAGCTTATTGGGAGGGCCCGGAAACACCATATATTTT.

This chain links TRBV4-1 with TRBJ2-5; the D gene is possibly TRBD2 (7 bases). From germline, CDR1 is MGHRA and CDR2 YSYEKL. The V end lost 0 bases, the J end lost 5 bases, and 13 bases lay between the germline ends. The CDR3 is 15 amino acids. CDR3: CASSQERGGWETQYF. CDR3 coding DNA: TGCGCCAGCAGCCAAGAGAGGGGGGGATGGGAGACCCAGTACTTC.

The chain recombines TRBV7-6 with TRBJ1-2; weak D call: TRBD1 (6 bases). Germline V gene sequence: CDR1 SGHVS, CDR2 FNYEAQ. This CDR3 has 13 residues. Deletions cut 5 bases from V and 4 bases from J, with 11 bases between. Here the CDR3 DNA reads TGTGCCAGCAGCCGGGGACACCTCTATGGCTACACCTTC. Its protein product is CASSRGHLYGYTF. The full variable domain, completed using reference TRBV7-6 and TRBJ1-2, is GAGVSQSPRYKVTKRGQDVALRCDPISGHVSLYWYRQALGQGPEFLTYFNYEAQQDKSGLPNDRFSAERPEGSISTLTIQRTEQRDSAMYRCASSRGHLYGYTFGSGTRLTVV.

This sequence joins TRBV3-1 (or the pseudogene TRBV3-2) and TRBJ1-2, with D perhaps TRBD1 (5 bases). V gave up 4 bases and J gave up 7 bases, with 16 bases separating them. Germline V gene lookup returns CDR1 LGHDT and CDR2 YNNKEL (reference sequence). The CDR3 covers 14 residues. Here the CDR3 reads CASSPSDTRGGYTF. Written as DNA, the CDR3 is TGTGCCAGCAGCCCATCGGACACCAGAGGTGGCTACACCTTC.

The chain recombines TRBV11-2 with TRBJ2-7, with 8 bases that match TRBD1. V lost 5 bases, J lost 2 bases, and 5 bases stayed unmatched. The germline gives CDR1 SGHAT, CDR2 FQNNGV. The length of the CDR3 is 14 residues. CDR3 residues: CASSRTGNTYEQYF. The DNA for the CDR3 is TGTGCCAGCAGCAGGACAGGGAACACCTACGAGCAGTACTTC.

The rearrangement joins TRBV6-6 to TRBJ2-5; 8 bases are a match to TRBD1. The length of the CDR3 is 12 residues. J lost 9 bases, V lost 10 bases, and 10 bases had no gene match. Germline CDR1 MNHNY, CDR2 SVGAGI (reference sequence). The CDR3 loop reads CATGTGLGAQYF. In DNA form, the CDR3 reads TGTGCCACCGGGACAGGCCTAGGGGCCCAGTACTTC.

This clone was found once. The V and J genes are TRBV2 and TRBJ1-6, with TRBD1 as a possible D gene (5 bases). The CDR3 is 15 amino acids. Germline V gives CDR1 SNHLY, CDR2 FYNNEI. Trimming took 9 bases from V and 3 from J, leaving 15 bases between them. CDR3 protein: CASSWEGIYNSPLHF. The CDR3 bases are TGTGCCAGTTCGTGGGAGGGGATCTATAATTCACCCCTCCACTTT.